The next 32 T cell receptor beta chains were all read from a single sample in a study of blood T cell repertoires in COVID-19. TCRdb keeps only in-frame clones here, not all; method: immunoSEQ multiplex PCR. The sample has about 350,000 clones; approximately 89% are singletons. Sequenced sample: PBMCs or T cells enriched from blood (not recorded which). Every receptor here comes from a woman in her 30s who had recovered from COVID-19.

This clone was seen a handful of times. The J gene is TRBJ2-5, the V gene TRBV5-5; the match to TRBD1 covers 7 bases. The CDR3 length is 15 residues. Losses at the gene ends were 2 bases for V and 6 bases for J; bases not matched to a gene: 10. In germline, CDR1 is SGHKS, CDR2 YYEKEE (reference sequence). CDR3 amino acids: CASSLRQTGWQTQYF. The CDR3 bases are TGTGCCAGCAGCTTACGGCAGACAGGGTGGCAGACCCAGTACTTC.

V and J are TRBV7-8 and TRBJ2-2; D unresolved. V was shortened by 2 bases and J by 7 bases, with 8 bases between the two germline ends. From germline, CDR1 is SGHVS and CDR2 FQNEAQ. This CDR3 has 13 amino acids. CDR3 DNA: TGTGCCAGCAGCTTACGGGTGGACGGGGAGCTGTTTTTT. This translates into CASSLRVDGELFF.

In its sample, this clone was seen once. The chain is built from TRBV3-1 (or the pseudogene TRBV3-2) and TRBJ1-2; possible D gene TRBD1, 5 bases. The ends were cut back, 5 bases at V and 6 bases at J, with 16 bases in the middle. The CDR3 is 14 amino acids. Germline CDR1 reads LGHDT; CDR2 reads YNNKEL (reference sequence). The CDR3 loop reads CASSSQGSGDGYTF. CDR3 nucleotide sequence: TGTGCCAGCAGCTCCCAGGGCTCGGGGGATGGCTACACCTTC.

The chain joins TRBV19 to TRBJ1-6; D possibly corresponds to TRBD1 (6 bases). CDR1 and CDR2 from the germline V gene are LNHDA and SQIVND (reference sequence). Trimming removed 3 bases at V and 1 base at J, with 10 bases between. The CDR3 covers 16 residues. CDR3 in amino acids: CASSITGISYNSPLHF. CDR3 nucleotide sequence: TGTGCCAGTAGTATCACAGGGATATCCTATAATTCACCCCTCCACTTT.

CDR3 amino acids: CASRPFRTGIYGYTF. DNA of the CDR3: TGTGCCAGCAGACCCTTTCGGACGGGAATCTATGGCTACACCTTC. The chain recombines TRBV6-5 with TRBJ1-2; no clear D. Trimming shortened V by 6 bases and J by 4 bases, and 18 bases separated the two germline ends. CDR3 size: 15 residues. From germline, CDR1 is MNHEY and CDR2 SVGAGI.

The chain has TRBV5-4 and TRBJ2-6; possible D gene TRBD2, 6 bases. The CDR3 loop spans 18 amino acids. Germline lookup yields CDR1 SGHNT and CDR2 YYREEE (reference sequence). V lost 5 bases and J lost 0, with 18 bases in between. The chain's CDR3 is CASRTDTGGLSGANVLTF. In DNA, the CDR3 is TGTGCCAGCAGGACTGACACCGGGGGACTCTCTGGGGCCAACGTCCTGACTTTC.

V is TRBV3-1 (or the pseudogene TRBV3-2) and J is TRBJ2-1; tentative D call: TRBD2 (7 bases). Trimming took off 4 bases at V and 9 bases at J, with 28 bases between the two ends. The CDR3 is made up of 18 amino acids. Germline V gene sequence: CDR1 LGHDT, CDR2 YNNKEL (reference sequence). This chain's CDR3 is CASSRSRAGGGRRGEQFF. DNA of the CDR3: TGTGCCAGCAGCCGCTCACGGGCGGGCGGGGGCCGCCGAGGTGAGCAGTTCTTC.

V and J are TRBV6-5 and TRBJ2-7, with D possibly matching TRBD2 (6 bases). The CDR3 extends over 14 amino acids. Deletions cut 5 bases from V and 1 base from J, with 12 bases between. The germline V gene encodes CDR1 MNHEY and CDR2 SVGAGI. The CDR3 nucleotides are TGTGCCAGCAGTCCCGGACGGGAGTCCTACGAGCAGTACTTC. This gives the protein CASSPGRESYEQYF.

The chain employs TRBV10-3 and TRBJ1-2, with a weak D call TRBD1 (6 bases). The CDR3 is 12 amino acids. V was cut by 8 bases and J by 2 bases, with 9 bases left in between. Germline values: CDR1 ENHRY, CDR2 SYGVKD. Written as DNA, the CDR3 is TGTGCCATCGCAGGGGCGAACTATGGCTACACCTTC. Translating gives CAIAGANYGYTF.

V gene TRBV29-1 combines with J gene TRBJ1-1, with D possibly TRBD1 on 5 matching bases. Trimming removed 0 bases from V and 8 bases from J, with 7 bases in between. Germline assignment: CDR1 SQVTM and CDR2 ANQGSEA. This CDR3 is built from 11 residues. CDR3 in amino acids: CSVEERTEAFF. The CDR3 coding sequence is TGCAGCGTTGAAGAACGGACAGAAGCTTTCTTT.

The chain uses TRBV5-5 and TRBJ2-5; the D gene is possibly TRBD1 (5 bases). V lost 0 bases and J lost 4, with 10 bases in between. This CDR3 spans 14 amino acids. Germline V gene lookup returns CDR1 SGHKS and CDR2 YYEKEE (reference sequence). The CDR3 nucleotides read TGTGCCAGCAGCTTGGGGCAGGGAATAGAGACCCAGTACTTC. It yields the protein CASSLGQGIETQYF.

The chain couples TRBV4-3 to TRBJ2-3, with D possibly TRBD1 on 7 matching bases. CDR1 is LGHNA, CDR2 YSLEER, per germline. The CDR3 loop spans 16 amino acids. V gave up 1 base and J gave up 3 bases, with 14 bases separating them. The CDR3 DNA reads TGCGCCAGCAGCCAAGCCCAGGGGGGCCCAACAGATACGCAGTATTTT. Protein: CASSQAQGGPTDTQYF.

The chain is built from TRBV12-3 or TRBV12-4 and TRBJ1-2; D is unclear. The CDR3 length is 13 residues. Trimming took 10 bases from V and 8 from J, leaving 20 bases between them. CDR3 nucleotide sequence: TGTGCCACCACACGACGGGGAGAAGAGGGCTACACCTTC. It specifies CATTRRGEEGYTF.

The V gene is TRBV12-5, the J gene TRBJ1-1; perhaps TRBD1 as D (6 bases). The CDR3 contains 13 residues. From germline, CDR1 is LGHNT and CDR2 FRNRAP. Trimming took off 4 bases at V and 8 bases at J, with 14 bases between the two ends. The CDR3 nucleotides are TGTGCTAGTGGTTCCGGCCCCGGGACAGAAGCTTTCTTT. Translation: CASGSGPGTEAFF. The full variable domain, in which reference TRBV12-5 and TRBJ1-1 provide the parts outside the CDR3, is DARVTQTPRHKVTEMGQEVTMRCQPILGHNTVFWYRQTMMQGLELLAYFRNRAPLDDSGMPKDRFSAEMPDATLATLKIQPSEPRDSAVYFCASGSGPGTEAFFGQGTRLTVV.

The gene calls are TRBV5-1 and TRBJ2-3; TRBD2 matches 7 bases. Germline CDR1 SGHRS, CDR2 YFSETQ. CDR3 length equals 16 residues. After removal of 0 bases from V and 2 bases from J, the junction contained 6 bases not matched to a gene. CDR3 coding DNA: TGCGCCAGCAGCTTGGGACTAGCAAAGGACACAGATACGCAGTATTTT. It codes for CASSLGLAKDTDTQYF. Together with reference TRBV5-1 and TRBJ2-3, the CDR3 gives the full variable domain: KAGVTQTPRYLIKTRGQQVTLSCSPISGHRSVSWYQQTPGQGLQFLFEYFSETQRNKGNFPGRFSGRQFSNSRSEMNVSTLELGDSALYLCASSLGLAKDTDTQYFGPGTRLTVL.

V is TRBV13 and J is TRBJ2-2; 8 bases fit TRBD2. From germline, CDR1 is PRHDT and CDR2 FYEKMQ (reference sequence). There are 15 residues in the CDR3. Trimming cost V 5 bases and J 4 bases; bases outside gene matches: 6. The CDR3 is CASSPRGAGTGELFF. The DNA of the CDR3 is TGTGCCAGCAGCCCGCGGGGGGCGGGCACCGGGGAGCTGTTTTTT.

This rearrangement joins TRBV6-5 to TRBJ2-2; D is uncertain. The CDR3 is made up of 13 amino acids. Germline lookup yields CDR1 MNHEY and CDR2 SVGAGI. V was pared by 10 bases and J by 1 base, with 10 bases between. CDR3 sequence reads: CATSVLNTGELFF. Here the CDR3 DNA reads TGTGCCACATCGGTGTTGAACACCGGGGAGCTGTTTTTT.

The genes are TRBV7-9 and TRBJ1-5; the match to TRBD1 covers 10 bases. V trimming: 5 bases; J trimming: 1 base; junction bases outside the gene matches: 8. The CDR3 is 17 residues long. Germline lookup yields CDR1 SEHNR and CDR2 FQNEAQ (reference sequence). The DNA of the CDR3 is TGTGCCAGCAGCGGGACAGGGGCCTGGAGAAGCAATCAGCCCCAGCATTTT. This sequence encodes CASSGTGAWRSNQPQHF.

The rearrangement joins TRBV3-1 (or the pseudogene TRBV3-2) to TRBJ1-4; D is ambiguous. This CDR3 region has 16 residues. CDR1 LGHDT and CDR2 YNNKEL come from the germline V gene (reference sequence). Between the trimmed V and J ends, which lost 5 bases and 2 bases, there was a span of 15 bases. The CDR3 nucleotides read TGTGCCAGCAGCTATTTCGCCTTACGGACTAATGAAAAACTGTTTTTT. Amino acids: CASSYFALRTNEKLFF.

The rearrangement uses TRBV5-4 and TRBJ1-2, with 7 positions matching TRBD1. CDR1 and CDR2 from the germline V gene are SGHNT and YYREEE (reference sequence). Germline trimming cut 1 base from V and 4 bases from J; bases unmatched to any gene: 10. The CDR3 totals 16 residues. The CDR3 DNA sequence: TGTGCCAGCAGCTTGAAAGTCGTCGGGGACAGCTATGGCTACACCTTC. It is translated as CASSLKVVGDSYGYTF. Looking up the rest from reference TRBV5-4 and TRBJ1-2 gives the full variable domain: ETGVTQSPTHLIKTRGQQVTLRCSSQSGHNTVSWYQQALGQGPQFIFQYYREEENGRGNFPPRFSGLQFPNYSSELNVNALELDDSALYLCASSLKVVGDSYGYTFGSGTRLTVV.

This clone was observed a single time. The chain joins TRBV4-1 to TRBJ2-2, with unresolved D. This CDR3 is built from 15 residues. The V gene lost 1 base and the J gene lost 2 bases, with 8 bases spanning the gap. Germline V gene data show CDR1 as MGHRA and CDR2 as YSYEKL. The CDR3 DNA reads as TGCGCCAGCAGCCAAGTCACTCATAACACCGGGGAGCTGTTTTTT. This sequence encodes CASSQVTHNTGELFF.

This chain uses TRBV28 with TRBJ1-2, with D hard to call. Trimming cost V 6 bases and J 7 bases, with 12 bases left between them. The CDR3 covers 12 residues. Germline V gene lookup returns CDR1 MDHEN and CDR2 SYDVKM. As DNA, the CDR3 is TGTGCCAGCAGCCCCCAGGTATCTGGCTACACCTTC. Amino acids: CASSPQVSGYTF.

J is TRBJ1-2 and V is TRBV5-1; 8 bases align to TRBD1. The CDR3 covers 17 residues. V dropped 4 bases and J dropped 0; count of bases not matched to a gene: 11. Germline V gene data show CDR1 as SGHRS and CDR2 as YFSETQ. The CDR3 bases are TGCGCCAGCAGCCCGGGGACAGGCCCGGGAGCTAACTATGGCTACACCTTC. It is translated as CASSPGTGPGANYGYTF.

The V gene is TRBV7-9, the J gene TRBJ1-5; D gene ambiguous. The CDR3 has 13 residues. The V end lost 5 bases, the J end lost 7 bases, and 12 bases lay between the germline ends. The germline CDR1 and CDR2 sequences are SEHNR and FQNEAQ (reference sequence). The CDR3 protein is CASSLDSGQPQHF. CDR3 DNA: TGTGCCAGCAGCCTCGACTCGGGGCAGCCCCAGCATTTT.

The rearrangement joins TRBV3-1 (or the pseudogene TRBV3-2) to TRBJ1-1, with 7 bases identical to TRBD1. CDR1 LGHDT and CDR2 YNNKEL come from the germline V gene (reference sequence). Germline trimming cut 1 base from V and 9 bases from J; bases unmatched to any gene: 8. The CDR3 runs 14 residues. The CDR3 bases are TGTGCCAGCAGCCAAGGACGGGACAGAGACCAAGCTTTCTTT. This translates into CASSQGRDRDQAFF.

This chain's CDR3 is CATSLNRYSNQPQHF. DNA for the CDR3: TGTGCCACCAGCCTGAACAGGTATAGCAATCAGCCCCAGCATTTT. The chain links TRBV15 to TRBJ1-5; tentatively, D is TRBD1 (5 bases). Germline V gene lookup returns CDR1 LNHNV and CDR2 YYDKDF (reference sequence). The CDR3 runs to 15 residues. V shed 5 bases and J shed 0 bases, with 11 bases lying between them.

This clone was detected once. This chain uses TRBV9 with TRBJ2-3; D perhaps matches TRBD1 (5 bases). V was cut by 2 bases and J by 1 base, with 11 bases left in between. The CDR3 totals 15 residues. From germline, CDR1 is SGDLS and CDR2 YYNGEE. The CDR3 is CASSVDPRGTDTQYF. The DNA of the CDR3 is TGTGCCAGCAGCGTCGACCCCAGGGGCACAGATACGCAGTATTTT.

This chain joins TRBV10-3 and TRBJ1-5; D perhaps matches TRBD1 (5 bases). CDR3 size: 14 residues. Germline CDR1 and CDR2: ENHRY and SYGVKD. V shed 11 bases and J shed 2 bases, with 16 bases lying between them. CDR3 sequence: CASQVGGGNQPQHF. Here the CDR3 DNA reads TGTGCCTCTCAGGTGGGAGGGGGCAATCAGCCCCAGCATTTT.

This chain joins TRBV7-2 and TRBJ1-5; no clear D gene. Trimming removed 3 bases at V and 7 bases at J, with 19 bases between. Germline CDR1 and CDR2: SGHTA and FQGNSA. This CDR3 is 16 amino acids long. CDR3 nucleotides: TGTGCCAGCAGCTTCCTCTCCGGGGTTACGGGACAGCCCCAGCATTTT. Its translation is CASSFLSGVTGQPQHF.

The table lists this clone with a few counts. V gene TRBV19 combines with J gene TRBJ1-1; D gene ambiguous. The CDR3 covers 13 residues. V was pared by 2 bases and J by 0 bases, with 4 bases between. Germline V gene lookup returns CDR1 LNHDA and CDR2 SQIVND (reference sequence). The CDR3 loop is CASSITLNTEAFF. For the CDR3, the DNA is TGTGCCAGTAGTATAACTCTGAACACTGAAGCTTTCTTT.

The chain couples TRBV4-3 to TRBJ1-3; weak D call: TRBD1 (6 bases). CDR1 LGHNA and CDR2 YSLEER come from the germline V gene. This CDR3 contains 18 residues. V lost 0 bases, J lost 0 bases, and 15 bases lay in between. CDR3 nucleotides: TGCGCCAGCAGCCAAGATCACGCGGGGGGCCCCTCTGGAAACACCATATATTTT. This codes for CASSQDHAGGPSGNTIYF.

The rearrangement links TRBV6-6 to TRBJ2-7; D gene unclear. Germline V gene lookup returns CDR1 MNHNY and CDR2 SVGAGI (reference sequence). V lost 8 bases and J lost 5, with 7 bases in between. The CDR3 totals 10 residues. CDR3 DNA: TGTGCCAGCGGAGTTAACGAGCAGTACTTC. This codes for CASGVNEQYF.